This T cell receptor beta chain was captured by sequencing in a study of human T cells and chemical hapten exposure. Study in general: Doses of diphenylcyclopropenone went to the patients' scalps weekly throughout the roughly 24-week study. Once 0.01% DPC had been applied to the upper back by patch test, readings were taken at 6 days. The study's findings and limits: Because all patients had alopecia, their immune responses might differ from healthy ones.

As originally analysed: From about 20,000 to 690,000 TCRs were found per sample, with a median of approximately 96,000. TCRdb ran MiXCR on the RACE reads and lists one entry per CDR3 protein. These V and J calls originate from TCRdb's pipeline instead of the authors' own analysis. The table lists about 290,000 distinct CDR3 sequences, approximately 8% of them singletons. The sample's time point: pre-sensitization, week 0. As for treatment: therapeutic diphenylcyclopropenone sensitization with weekly scalp DPC. CDR3 length equals 15 residues. From germline, CDR1 is SGHTA and CDR2 FQGTGA. V dropped 5 bases and J dropped 5; count of bases not matched to a gene: 9. To note about this clonotype: Its antigen is as yet unknown.

The chain employs TRBV7-3 and TRBJ1-2; 9 bases are shared with TRBD1. The material sequenced was whole blood, taken in connection with sensitization to the hapten diphenylcyclopropenone (DPC). The sequence was obtained from a man aged 18 to 30 with alopecia areata. Some clones in this sample may be carry-over from other donors' samples. CDR3 protein: CASSPRTGAKYGYTF. CDR3 bases: TGTGCCAGCAGCCCGCGGACAGGGGCGAAGTATGGCTACACCTTC.